A selection of T cell receptor beta chains follows, all from one sample in a study of Ad26.COV2.S vaccination and SARS-CoV-2 variants. Sequencing was performed with immunoSEQ multiplex PCR; in TCRdb, only in-frame clones are kept and a portion is missing. The sample contains approximately 420,000 clones, approximately 90% of which appear only once. The sequencing here drew on peripheral blood, taken in a trial of Ad26.COV2.S vaccine versus placebo. The source of these receptors is a person aged 18-65 years who received the Ad26.COV2.S COVID-19 vaccine or a placebo. CDR3s include the opening cysteine and the closing phenylalanine or tryptophan. D genes are given only for firm matches. Where a row states a size, it is once, few, many or the class of an expanded clone; other rows omit it.

TRBJ2-1 TRBD2 . TRBV12-5 TGTGCTAGTGGTTTGCGGGGGGACGTGGGTGAGCAGTTCTTC CASGLRGDVGEQFF
TRBJ2-5 TRBD2 once TRBV15 TGTGCCACCAGCAGGGGGGCGGGGGGCCCCCAAGAGACCCAGTACTTC CATSRGAGGPQETQYF
TRBJ1-3 TRBD1 . TRBV5-1 TGCGCCAGCAGCTTGGGACAGGGCACTGGAAACACCATATATTTT CASSLGQGTGNTIYF
TRBJ1-5 . . TRBV24-1 TGTGCCACCAGTGATTTGGTGGGGTGCCTACGGGGCAATCAGCCCCAGCATTTT CATSDLVGCLRGNQPQHF
TRBJ2-1 TRBD1 . TRBV15 TGTGCCACCAGCGGAATTGACAGGGGTCACTACAATGAGCAGTTCTTC CATSGIDRGHYNEQFF
TRBJ2-4 TRBD1 . TRBV18 TGTGCCAGCTCACCCACTTCACAGGGGAACATTCAGTACTTC CASSPTSQGNIQYF
TRBJ2-2 . . TRBV7-6 TGTGCCAGCAGCTTAGAGGCAGGGAACACCGGGGAGCTGTTTTTT CASSLEAGNTGELFF
TRBJ2-5 . once TRBV4-1 TGCGCCAGCAGCCAAGATGGAACAGTCGGAGAGACCCAGTACTTC CASSQDGTVGETQYF
TRBJ2-4 TRBD1 . TRBV2 TGTGCCAGCATCGGGACAGGGAGAAACATTCAGTACTTC CASIGTGRNIQYF
TRBJ1-2 TRBD1 . TRBV6-5 TGTGCCAGCAGTCTGGACAGGGGGCGAGACTATGGCTACACCTTC CASSLDRGRDYGYTF
TRBJ2-2 TRBD2 . TRBV7-2 TGTGCCAGCAGCTCCGGGTCTAGCGGGGGGGCTGCCGGGGAGCTGTTTTTT CASSSGSSGGAAGELFF
TRBJ2-2 . . TRBV19 TGTGCCAGTAGTAATACAGGCGCGAACACCGGGGAGCTGTTTTTT CASSNTGANTGELFF
TRBJ1-3 . . TRBV6-1 TGTGCCAGCAGTGAAGGGGGTTCCCCTGGAAACACCATATATTTT CASSEGGSPGNTIYF
TRBJ1-2 . . TRBV5-6 TGTGCCAGCAGCATACCACGCCGGGGCTACACCTTC CASSIPRRGYTF
TRBJ2-2 . . TRBV3-1/TRBV3-2 TGTGCCAGCAGCCAAGGGACTACTTTTGGCGGGGAGCTGTTTTTT CASSQGTTFGGELFF
TRBJ1-1 . . TRBV7-9 TGTGCCAGCAGCCTCCTGGGAGGAACGAACACTGAAGCTTTCTTT CASSLLGGTNTEAFF
TRBJ1-2 . . TRBV7-2 TGTGCCAGCAGTTTTACGGGCCTTTCCAACTATGGCTACACCTTC CASSFTGLSNYGYTF
TRBJ1-1 . . TRBV12-3/TRBV12-4 TGTGCCAGCAGAACATCCGGGGGCGCTGAAGCTTTCTTT CASRTSGGAEAFF